This section outlines one T cell receptor (beta chain) sequence together with its context. RNA amounts of roughly 0.5 to 1 ug underwent reverse transcription with random hexamers. Across 54 Vbeta and 13 Jbeta, TCR beta CDR3 was amplified with immunoSEQ multiplex PCR. TCRdb redid the calling of the immunoSEQ multiplex PCR reads with MiXCR, one entry per CDR3 protein. The sample holds under 95,000 distinct CDR3 sequences, roughly 94% seen once. This specimen comes from a study of CD8 T cells in Susac syndrome. The overall study: There were roughly six sequenced Susac syndrome patients with active disease and about 8 in remission. Blood was drawn from patients with Susac syndrome. At that point, they were therapy-naive, on corticosteroids, or on intravenous immunoglobulin alone.

The CDR3 has 15 amino acids. In germline, CDR1 is SEHNR, CDR2 FQNEAQ (reference sequence). The germline V and J ends were trimmed by 4 bases and 5 bases, with 16 bases remaining between them. Purification of the CD8+ and CD4+ T cells relied on negative isolation, and TEMRA cells underwent FACS enrichment. This clonotype originated in a human donor with Susac syndrome. The sequencing input was CD4+ T cells from PBMCs. V gene TRBV7-9 combines with J gene TRBJ2-3, with D perhaps matching TRBD1 or TRBD2 (7 bases each). CDR3 loop: CASSSRDSGEDTQYF. The CDR3 region has the DNA TGTGCCAGCAGCTCCAGGGACAGCGGGGAAGATACGCAGTATTTT.